These 5 T cell receptor beta chains were sequenced from one sample in a study of blood T cells in healthy people across ages. PCR was performed a second time for about 6 to 12 cycles using a sample-barcoded 5' primer and a J-beta primer mix. MiXCR, applied by TCRdb to the 5' RACE reads, yields one record per CDR3 protein. Of approximately 690,000 distinct CDR3 sequences in the sample, roughly 41% were seen once. Sequenced material: blood. These receptors were obtained from a man older than 75 in good health.

The chain recombines TRBV7-8 with TRBJ2-5; weak D call: TRBD1 (5 bases). V was clipped by 5 bases and J by 3 bases, with 13 bases between them. This CDR3 has 14 amino acids. Looked up from germline, CDR1 is SGHVS and CDR2 is FQNEAQ. The CDR3 loop reads CASSRNAREETQYF. DNA of the CDR3: TGTGCCAGCAGCCGCAACGCCAGGGAAGAGACCCAGTACTTC.

This clonotype was seen a few times. This may be a read error: a much more frequent sequence differs by one nucleotide. The chain uses TRBV28 and TRBJ2-1; 7 bases line up with TRBD1. The better agreement between TRBJ2-7 and the DNA end casts doubt on the J call. Germline V CDR1 and CDR2: MDHEN, SYDVKM. This CDR3 comprises 15 residues. The CDR3 nucleotides are TGTGCCAGCAGTAACGACAGGGCTGTTGACAATGAGCAGTACTTC. Translating it yields CASSNDRAVDNEQYF.

This clonotype showed up just once. V usage is TRBV27 and J usage is TRBJ1-1; the match to TRBD1 covers 8 bases. Germline CDR1 is MNHEY and CDR2 is SMNVEV (reference sequence). V shed 6 bases and J 3 bases; nucleotides not matched to a gene: 12. The CDR3 spans 16 residues. This chain's CDR3 is CASSSTTGVGDTEAFF. The CDR3 coding sequence is TGTGCCAGCAGCAGTACGACAGGGGTCGGAGACACTGAAGCTTTCTTT.

This chain links TRBV30 with TRBJ2-5; D gene ambiguous. The V end was cut by 2 bases, the J end by 4 bases, with 11 bases between. Germline lookup yields CDR1 GTSNPN and CDR2 SVGIG (reference sequence). The CDR3 runs 13 residues. The CDR3 bases are TGTGCCTGGAGTACCGGCCTTCGAGAGACCCAGTACTTC. It is translated as CAWSTGLRETQYF. Using reference TRBV30 and TRBJ2-5 for the parts outside the CDR3, the full variable domain is SQTIHQWPATLVQPVGSPLSLECTVEGTSNPNLYWYRQAAGRGLQLLFYSVGIGQISSEVPQNLSASRPQDRQFILSSKKLLLSDSGFYLCAWSTGLRETQYFGPGTRLLVL.

V gene TRBV19 combines with J gene TRBJ2-1; 9 nucleotides match TRBD1. The CDR3 runs 15 residues. Per germline, CDR1 LNHDA and CDR2 SQIVND (reference sequence). V lost 4 bases and J lost 7; bases outside the gene matches: 8. Here the CDR3 reads CASSNRDRVGNEQFF. For the CDR3, the DNA is TGTGCCAGTAGTAACCGGGACAGGGTCGGGAATGAGCAGTTCTTC.